The rows below give T cell receptor beta chains drawn from one sample of a study of naive and memory T cell subsets. TCRdb reprocessed the UMI-ligation and nested PCR reads via MiXCR and lists one record per CDR3 protein. Of about 120,000 distinct CDR3 sequences in the sample, 36% are singletons; the top ten hold roughly 0.9%. The sequenced sample consisted of central memory CD4+ T cells from blood. The receptors stem from a human donor in good health. Both conserved end residues are part of each CDR3.

j_gene: TRBJ1-3
v_gene: TRBV20-1
CDR3aa: CSALGRGTGNTIYF

j_gene: TRBJ1-1
v_gene: TRBV12-3/TRBV12-4
CDR3aa: CASSPRGWGAEAFF

j_gene: TRBJ1-5
v_gene: TRBV15
CDR3aa: CATSRAADSDQPQHF

j_gene: TRBJ1-2
v_gene: TRBV20-1
CDR3aa: CRGKRTGGYGYTF

j_gene: TRBJ2-7
v_gene: TRBV5-4
CDR3aa: CASSNRDRPYEQYF

j_gene: TRBJ2-1
v_gene: TRBV5-6
CDR3aa: CASSYRNNEQFF

j_gene: TRBJ2-3
v_gene: TRBV29-1
CDR3aa: CSVRSGVRSETDTQYF

j_gene: TRBJ2-7
v_gene: TRBV20-1
CDR3aa: CSARDKRSAYEQYF

j_gene: TRBJ1-5
v_gene: TRBV28
CDR3aa: CASSLGQGVGNQPQHF

j_gene: TRBJ1-5
v_gene: TRBV7-2
CDR3aa: CASSLSPNNQPQHF

j_gene: TRBJ2-3
v_gene: TRBV29-1
CDR3aa: CSVAGTRAVSTDTQYF

j_gene: TRBJ1-4
v_gene: TRBV11-2
CDR3aa: CASSLDGGRYEKLFF

j_gene: TRBJ2-7
v_gene: TRBV12-3/TRBV12-4
CDR3aa: CASSGGGTGEQYF

j_gene: TRBJ2-2
v_gene: TRBV10-3
CDR3aa: CAISDLTRGNTGELFF

j_gene: TRBJ1-5
v_gene: TRBV19
CDR3aa: CASSEGLGGAGQQPQHF

j_gene: TRBJ2-1
v_gene: TRBV12-3/TRBV12-4
CDR3aa: CASSVDSTYNEQFF

j_gene: TRBJ1-5
v_gene: TRBV6-1
CDR3aa: CASMGGNPNQPQHF

j_gene: TRBJ2-1
v_gene: TRBV7-2
CDR3aa: CASSFRRTGSYNEQFF

j_gene: TRBJ2-7
v_gene: TRBV30
CDR3aa: CAWGEGPHREQYF

j_gene: TRBJ1-4
v_gene: TRBV7-2
CDR3aa: CASSLMVRGSEKLFF

j_gene: TRBJ2-1
v_gene: TRBV7-9
CDR3aa: CASSYGQGQGRNEQFF

j_gene: TRBJ2-1
v_gene: TRBV6-2/TRBV6-3
CDR3aa: CASKSGGSSYNEQFF

j_gene: TRBJ1-6
v_gene: TRBV7-2
CDR3aa: CASSLVMSPLHF

j_gene: TRBJ2-7
v_gene: TRBV28
CDR3aa: CASRGDRGGSYEQYF

j_gene: TRBJ2-5
v_gene: TRBV27
CDR3aa: CASSPEGSGSRIQYF

j_gene: TRBJ2-2
v_gene: TRBV4-3
CDR3aa: CASSQDSVTGELFF

j_gene: TRBJ1-6
v_gene: TRBV28
CDR3aa: CASSPVYNSPLHF

j_gene: TRBJ2-1
v_gene: TRBV7-2
CDR3aa: CASSLDSTRSYNEQFF

j_gene: TRBJ1-2
v_gene: TRBV5-5
CDR3aa: CASSALGLVNYGYTF

j_gene: TRBJ2-7
v_gene: TRBV29-1
CDR3aa: CSVGGLNEQYF

j_gene: TRBJ2-5
v_gene: TRBV18
CDR3aa: CASSPLMQGGETQYF

j_gene: TRBJ2-3
v_gene: TRBV19
CDR3aa: CASSIRDRLLDTQYF

j_gene: TRBJ1-1
v_gene: TRBV18
CDR3aa: CASSSRQGPTEAFF

j_gene: TRBJ2-1
v_gene: TRBV5-1
CDR3aa: CASSLALTQTNEQFF

j_gene: TRBJ1-6
v_gene: TRBV20-1
CDR3aa: CSARRDRSYNSPLHF